This TCR beta chain was sequenced in a study of blood T cell repertoires in COVID-19. The length of the CDR3 is 12 residues. V lost 6 bases, J lost 8 bases, and 4 bases stayed unmatched. Germline CDR1 ENHRY, CDR2 SYGVKD. Original data processing: Amplification of reference gene primers provided the estimated nucleated cell counts. TCRdb's table, derived via immunoSEQ multiplex PCR, lists solely in-frame clones and lacks some. The V and J calls and clone size come from that table; D and trimming were worked out from the DNA. Here the sample spans around 220,000 clones, 82% being singletons. The sequence was collected from an elderly woman with active or convalescent COVID-19. The source material was peripheral blood. The chain is built from TRBV10-3 and TRBJ1-2, with 9 nucleotides matching TRBD1. The CDR3 protein is CAIRTTGGGYTF. Here the CDR3 DNA reads TGTGCCATCAGAACCACAGGGGGCGGCTACACCTTC.